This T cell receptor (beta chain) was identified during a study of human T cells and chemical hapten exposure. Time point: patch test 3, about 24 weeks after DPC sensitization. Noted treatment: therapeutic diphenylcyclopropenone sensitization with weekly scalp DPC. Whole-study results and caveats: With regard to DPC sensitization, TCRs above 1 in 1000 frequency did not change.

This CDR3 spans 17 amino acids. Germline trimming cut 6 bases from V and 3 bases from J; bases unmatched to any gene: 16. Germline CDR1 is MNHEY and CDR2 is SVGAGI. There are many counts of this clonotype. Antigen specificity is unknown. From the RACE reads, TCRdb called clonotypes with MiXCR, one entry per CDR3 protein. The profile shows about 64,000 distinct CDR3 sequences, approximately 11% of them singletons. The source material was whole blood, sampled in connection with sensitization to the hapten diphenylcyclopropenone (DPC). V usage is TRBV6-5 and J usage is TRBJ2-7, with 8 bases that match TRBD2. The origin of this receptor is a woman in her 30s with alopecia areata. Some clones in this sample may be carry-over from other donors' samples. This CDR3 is CASSPGLVRSISYEQYF. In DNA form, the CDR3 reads TGTGCCAGCAGCCCGGGACTAGTTAGAAGTATAAGCTACGAGCAGTACTTC.